This is a list of T cell receptor beta chains from one sample in a study of T-cell reconstitution after alpha-beta-depleted transplantation in children. MiXCR, applied by TCRdb to the PCR reads, yields one record per CDR3 protein. Of about 260,000 distinct CDR3 sequences listed, under 9.5% are singletons. The material sequenced was PBMCs, mostly from graft donor cells, taken 180 days after TCRalphabeta/CD19-depleted stem cell transplant. These TCRs come from a male patient younger than 18 who had a stem cell transplant for acute lymphoblastic leukemia, so the T cells may come from the graft donor. The CDR3 runs from the conserved cysteine through the conserved F or W. D genes are given only for firm matches. Clone size appears in some rows only: once, few, many, or a class for an expanded clone.

cdr3_length,v_call,d_call,j_call,clone_size,cdr3_aa,cdr3_nt
16,TRBV3-1,.,TRBJ2-4,many,CASSLRSGGGQNIQYF,TGTGCCAGCAGCCTTCGTTCTGGCGGTGGACAAAACATTCAGTACTTC
15,TRBV4-3,.,TRBJ1-5,many,CASSQGTGLNQPQHF,TGCGCCAGCAGCCAGGGTACAGGGCTCAATCAGCCCCAGCATTTT
11,TRBV7-9,TRBD1,TRBJ2-3,many,CASGRGNTQYF,TGTGCCAGCGGCAGGGGGAATACGCAGTATTTT
16,TRBV3-1,.,TRBJ2-2,many,CASSQEGQWNTGELFF,TGTGCCAGCAGCCAAGAGGGACAATGGAACACCGGGGAGCTGTTTTTT
15,TRBV7-2,TRBD2,TRBJ2-7,many,CASSPRAGGPLEQYF,TGTGCCAGCAGCCCCCGAGCGGGGGGGCCGCTGGAGCAGTACTTC
16,TRBV7-1,.,TRBJ1-4,.,CGSSSRQEGLTEKLFF,TGTGGGAGCAGCTCCCGACAGGAGGGTCTAACTGAAAAACTGTTTTTT
17,TRBV6-5,.,TRBJ2-1,.,CASSYTYRASSYNEQFF,TGTGCCAGCAGTTACACTTACAGGGCAAGCTCCTACAATGAGCAGTTCTTC
17,TRBV7-3,TRBD2,TRBJ2-2,many,CASSLTPRGGKGGELFF,TGTGCCAGCAGCTTAACCCCTCGCGGGGGGAAGGGCGGGGAGCTGTTTTTT
14,TRBV20-1,TRBD1,TRBJ1-2,many,CSASRDRTNYGYTF,TGCAGTGCTAGCAGGGACAGAACTAACTATGGCTACACCTTC
15,TRBV5-1,.,TRBJ2-2,many,CASSLGGRNTGELFF,TGCGCCAGCAGCTTGGGGGGCAGAAACACCGGGGAGCTGTTTTTT
13,TRBV7-2,.,TRBJ2-5,.,CASTRGSQETQYF,TGTGCCAGCACCCGGGGGTCGCAAGAGACCCAGTACTTC
14,TRBV12-3/TRBV12-4,.,TRBJ1-4,many,CASRKDMNNEKLFF,TGTGCCAGCAGGAAGGACATGAATAATGAAAAACTGTTTTTT
16,TRBV9,.,TRBJ2-1,many,CASSVGTGPPYNEQFF,TGTGCCAGCAGCGTAGGGACGGGACCCCCCTACAATGAGCAGTTCTTC
15,TRBV9,.,TRBJ1-3,many,CASSVGRTVGNTIYF,TGTGCCAGCAGCGTTGGGCGGACGGTCGGAAACACCATATATTTT
15,TRBV10-3,TRBD2,TRBJ2-3,many,CAISESGGSTDTQYF,TGTGCCATCAGTGAGTCCGGGGGGAGCACAGATACGCAGTATTTT
16,TRBV3-1,.,TRBJ2-6,many,CASSQVAGAGANVLTF,TGTGCCAGCAGCCAAGTCGCCGGGGCTGGGGCCAACGTCCTGACTTTC
14,TRBV5-5,TRBD2,TRBJ2-7,many,CASSLPSGSDEQYF,TGTGCCAGCAGCTTGCCTAGCGGGAGTGACGAGCAGTACTTC
12,TRBV7-6,TRBD1,TRBJ2-7,many,CASSDRGAEQYF,TGTGCCAGCTCAGACAGGGGGGCCGAGCAGTACTTC
14,TRBV18,.,TRBJ1-1,many,CASSIQSMNTEAFF,TGTGCCAGCTCAATACAGAGCATGAACACTGAAGCTTTCTTT
14,TRBV12-3/TRBV12-4,.,TRBJ1-1,.,CASSGPLRGTEAFF,TGTGCCAGCAGTGGGCCGCTCCGGGGCACTGAAGCTTTCTTT